This T cell receptor (beta chain) was sequenced during a study of T cell clones after liver transplantation. The wider study: Post-transplant blood was tracked for graft-donor-reactive T cell clones identified in a pre-transplant mixed lymphocyte reaction. Graft-donor-reactive sequences were compared with third-party-reactive TCRbeta sequences from pre-transplant mixed lymphocyte reactions. General study points: A larger donor-reactive than third-party decline suggested partial antigen-specific deletion.

The table came from immunoSEQ multiplex PCR; TCRdb's copy has only in-frame clones and leaves some out. This table has some 80,000 clones, around 84% appearing once. This clone was counted a few times. What it binds is unknown. The TCR sequence derives from a human patient who received a liver transplant. Some T cells here may be from the graft donor. The specimen comprised CD4+ T cells from blood, sampled less than 50 months after liver transplant.

Written as DNA, the CDR3 is TGTGCCAGCAGCTTAGCGGCAGAGCAGCCCCAGCATTTT. Amino acid sequence: CASSLAAEQPQHF. The J gene is TRBJ1-5, the V gene TRBV7-2; no firm D call. This CDR3 contains 13 residues. Germline lookup yields CDR1 SGHTA and CDR2 FQGNSA. Between the trimmed V and J ends, which lost 0 bases and 7 bases, there was a span of 7 bases.